Presented here are 13 T cell receptor beta chains from one specimen sequenced in a study of T cell responses to AZD1222 COVID-19 vaccine. Some clones are missing from TCRdb's copy, which holds only in-frame ones; the method was immunoSEQ multiplex PCR. The sample has roughly 150,000 clones; 75% to 90% are singletons. The specimen comprised peripheral blood, sampled 28 days after the second AZD1222 dose. Receptor source: an adult who received the AZD1222 COVID-19 vaccine.

This rearrangement joins TRBV30 to TRBJ2-1; D perhaps matches TRBD2 (7 bases). Germline CDR1 is GTSNPN and CDR2 is SVGIG (reference sequence). Trimming removed 3 bases from V and 4 bases from J, with 19 bases in between. The CDR3 is made up of 16 amino acids. The CDR3 nucleotides are TGTGCCTGGAGCCTCCCGGGGGGCGGAATTTACAATGAGCAGTTCTTC. Its translation: CAWSLPGGGIYNEQFF. Combining the CDR3 with reference TRBV30 and TRBJ2-1 gives the whole variable domain SQTIHQWPATLVQPVGSPLSLECTVEGTSNPNLYWYRQAAGRGLQLLFYSVGIGQISSEVPQNLSASRPQDRQFILSSKKLLLSDSGFYLCAWSLPGGGIYNEQFFGPGTRLTVL.

V and J are TRBV6-5 and TRBJ1-2; D possibly corresponds to TRBD1 (6 bases). Germline V lookup: CDR1 MNHEY, CDR2 SVGAGI. The CDR3 contains 14 residues. Between the trimmed V and J ends, which lost 7 bases and 7 bases, there was a span of 19 bases. This CDR3 is CASIGTGFSGGYTF. CDR3 sequence (DNA): TGTGCCAGCATAGGCACAGGGTTTTCTGGTGGCTACACCTTC.

J is TRBJ1-1 and V is TRBV10-1; maybe TRBD1 (5 bases). Per the germline V gene, CDR1 is WNHNN and CDR2 is SYGVQD (reference sequence). The CDR3 extends over 15 amino acids. The germline V and J ends were trimmed by 5 bases and 1 base, with 14 bases remaining between them. The CDR3 sequence is CASSSGLGENTEAFF. CDR3 in DNA: TGCGCCAGCAGTTCAGGGTTGGGGGAGAACACTGAAGCTTTCTTT.

The chain uses TRBV19 and TRBJ1-6; possibly TRBD1 for D (6 bases). Trimming left V 7 bases short and J 7 bases short, with 17 bases between. The CDR3 contains 15 residues. Per germline, CDR1 LNHDA and CDR2 SQIVND (reference sequence). CDR3 residues: CASTPAGGTNSPLHF. Here the CDR3 DNA reads TGTGCCAGTACCCCGGCTGGGGGCACGAATTCACCCCTCCACTTT.

V gene TRBV29-1 combines with J gene TRBJ1-1; D is undetermined. Between the trimmed V and J ends, which lost 4 bases and 0 bases, there was a span of 12 bases. Germline V CDR1 and CDR2: SQVTM, ANQGSEA. The CDR3 totals 14 residues. CDR3 bases: TGCAGCGTTGGAAACCGTGGACTGAACACTGAAGCTTTCTTT. It translates to CSVGNRGLNTEAFF.

This chain uses TRBV30 with TRBJ1-2; 7 nucleotides match TRBD1. V trimming: 1 base; J trimming: 1 base; junction bases outside the gene matches: 6. This CDR3 has 15 residues. Germline CDR1 is GTSNPN and CDR2 is SVGIG (reference sequence). CDR3 DNA sequence: TGTGCCTGGAGTGCAAAGACAGGGTTTAACTATGGCTACACCTTC. It is translated as CAWSAKTGFNYGYTF.

The rearrangement uses TRBV7-9 and TRBJ2-2, with 8 bases that match TRBD1. The length of the CDR3 is 14 residues. Looked up from germline, CDR1 is SEHNR and CDR2 is FQNEAQ (reference sequence). V was pared by 3 bases and J by 7 bases, with 4 bases of the junction left unmatched. The CDR3 DNA reads as TGTGCCAGCAGCTTCCAGGGGGCGGTCGGGGAGCTGTTTTTT. Amino acids: CASSFQGAVGELFF.

The V and J genes are TRBV9 and TRBJ1-2; a weak D match, TRBD1 (6 bases). Germline V gene sequence: CDR1 SGDLS, CDR2 YYNGEE. The CDR3 runs to 17 residues. V was pared by 4 bases and J by 8 bases, with 27 bases between. The CDR3 DNA reads TGTGCCAGCAGCCCCCCTCCCCGCGGACAGACCTCGAGCGGCTACACCTTC. This codes for CASSPPPRGQTSSGYTF. The full variable domain, in which reference TRBV9 and TRBJ1-2 provide the parts outside the CDR3, is DSGVTQTPKHLITATGQRVTLRCSPRSGDLSVYWYQQSLDQGLQFLIQYYNGEERAKGNILERFSAQQFPDLHSELNLSSLELGDSALYFCASSPPPRGQTSSGYTFGSGTRLTVV.

This CDR3 reads CASGYSLGGEQYV. The CDR3 DNA reads TGTGCCAGCGGCTACTCCCTCGGGGGCGAGCAGTACGTC. This chain connects TRBV7-8 to TRBJ2-7, with D perhaps matching TRBD2 (6 bases). V lost 8 bases, J lost 6 bases, and 17 bases lay in between. CDR3 length equals 13 residues. From germline, CDR1 is SGHVS and CDR2 FQNEAQ.

The chain couples TRBV12-3 or TRBV12-4 to TRBJ2-5; D is possibly TRBD2 (6 bases). Between the trimmed V and J ends, which lost 7 bases and 5 bases, there was a span of 11 bases. The CDR3 consists of 12 residues. CDR3: CASKRGVETQYF. CDR3 bases: TGTGCCAGCAAACGCGGGGTGGAGACCCAGTACTTC.

The chain employs TRBV30 and TRBJ1-2; 9 bases fit TRBD1. This CDR3 has 11 residues. V lost 5 bases and J lost 8; bases outside the gene matches: 3. Germline CDR1 GTSNPN, CDR2 SVGIG (reference sequence). CDR3 loop: CAWGDRAGYTF. The CDR3 nucleotides are TGTGCCTGGGGGGACAGGGCAGGCTACACCTTC.

The gene calls are TRBV4-3 and TRBJ2-7; 9 bases align to TRBD2. The CDR3 contains 15 residues. From germline, CDR1 is LGHNA and CDR2 YSLEER. J lost 3 bases, V lost 1 base, and 4 bases had no gene match. CDR3 nucleotide sequence: TGCGCCAGCAGCCAAGCCACTAGCGGGCTCTACGAGCAGTACTTC. It specifies CASSQATSGLYEQYF.

The chain combines TRBV19 with TRBJ1-5, with 9 bases fitting TRBD1. Germline V gene lookup returns CDR1 LNHDA and CDR2 SQIVND (reference sequence). With 8 bases clipped from V and 1 base from J, the junction kept 6 bases outside the gene matches. This CDR3 is built from 15 residues. The CDR3 is CASQQGAISNQPQHF. The CDR3 region has the DNA TGTGCCAGTCAACAGGGGGCGATCAGCAATCAGCCCCAGCATTTT.